This paragraph reports one TCR beta chain. As yet, its antigen is unknown. Healthy bone marrow donors supplied every sample. At the time of sampling, donors were nominally healthy, though unrecorded immune exposures were likely. Use of 60 Vbeta and 13 Jbeta primers characterized the PCR. The assay was immunoSEQ multiplex PCR, and TCRdb's table has in-frame clones only and misses some. The repertoire holds roughly 180,000 clones, with roughly 77% as singletons. The sample is drawn from a study of cytomegalovirus exposure and HLA in healthy donors. The V segment lost 6 bases and the J segment 2 bases; nucleotides outside the gene matches: 4. Germline V gene data show CDR1 as SGHRS and CDR2 as YFSETQ. The CDR3 length is 14 residues. General study results and limits: Further analysis was carried out later, and it showed several of the most significant clusters appearing linked to common viral pathogens. Associated with HLA alleles at 0.05 false discovery rate in a later analysis were around 15,000 TCR beta sequences.

This clonotype originated in a woman in her twenties or thirties in good health and CMV-seronegative. The sample consisted of PBMCs. The chain couples TRBV5-1 to TRBJ1-4, with TRBD1 identical over 7 bases. CDR3 region: CASKGAATNEKLFF. The CDR3 DNA reads as TGCGCCAGCAAGGGGGCTGCGACTAATGAAAAACTGTTTTTT.